These 4 T cell receptor beta chains came from one sample sequenced in a study of blood T cell repertoires in COVID-19. The table came from immunoSEQ multiplex PCR; TCRdb's copy has only in-frame clones and leaves some out. The sample holds about 400,000 clones, just over 85% seen once. Specimen: peripheral blood. The receptors come from a young woman with active or convalescent COVID-19.

In regard to this clone: Germline and junction disagree at one end, which may indicate a read error. The V call is TRBV7-6, the J call TRBJ1-1, with 9 bases aligning to TRBD1. This CDR3 spans 13 amino acids. The germline V gene has CDR1 SGHVS and CDR2 FNYEAQ. CDR3 residues: CASSTNPGQGALW. CDR3 in DNA: TGTGCCAGCAGCACCAACCCGGGACAGGGTGCTCTGTGG. Drawing the rest from reference TRBV7-6 and TRBJ1-1, the complete variable domain is GAGVSQSPRYKVTKRGQDVALRCDPISGHVSLYWYRQALGQGPEFLTYFNYEAQQDKSGLPNDRFSAERPEGSISTLTIQRTEQRDSAMYRCASSTNPGQGALWGQGTRLTVV.

The chain recombines TRBV5-1 with TRBJ2-1; 7 bases map to TRBD2. Losses at the gene ends were 4 bases for V and 0 bases for J; bases not matched to a gene: 16. In germline, CDR1 is SGHRS, CDR2 YFSETQ. The CDR3 runs to 19 residues. The CDR3 loop reads CASSLGTGGSMSSYNEQFF. The CDR3 DNA sequence: TGCGCCAGCAGCCTTGGGACGGGGGGTTCGATGAGCTCCTACAATGAGCAGTTCTTC.

V usage is TRBV12-3 or TRBV12-4 and J usage is TRBJ1-1; no clear D. Trimming took off 6 bases at V and 9 bases at J, with 17 bases between the two ends. The CDR3 extends over 13 amino acids. CDR3 in DNA: TGTGCCAGCAGCCCCTCCGAACGGGTAAAAGCTTTCTTT. This gives the protein CASSPSERVKAFF.

V usage is TRBV5-4 and J usage is TRBJ2-3; 11 nucleotides match TRBD2. Germline V gene sequence: CDR1 SGHNT, CDR2 YYREEE (reference sequence). After removal of 4 bases from V and 3 bases from J, the junction contained 7 bases not matched to a gene. The CDR3 has 16 amino acids. The CDR3 DNA reads TGTGCCAGCAGCAACGCTAGCGGGGGGATGACAGATACGCAGTATTTT. The encoded protein is CASSNASGGMTDTQYF.